This TCR beta chain comes out of a study of monozygotic twins with inflammatory bowel disease (dated by TCRdb to about 2019). Turning to the overall study: A total of approximately 30 monozygotic twin pairs were included in the full study, comprising nine German pairs (four IBD-concordant, five IBD-discordant) and 19 IBD-discordant Danish pairs. Each individual had, on average, about 151 000 unique TCRalpha sequences and 181 000 unique TCRbeta sequences available for analysis. Within discordant pairs, disease-associated traits were sought mainly by comparing IBD patients with their genetically identical healthy co-twins. What the study reported, not specific to this receptor: Measured by the inverse Simpson index, TCRbeta repertoire diversity was lower in IBD patients than in their healthy co-twins. Distinction between different T cell subtypes could not be achieved in the analysis. Compared with healthy twins, IBD patients had fewer clonotypes in common with other individuals, a difference most pronounced in patients showing signs of disease activity. Because patients received different immunosuppressive treatments, the repertoires may have picked up extra background noise and variability between individuals. The results gave no support for a single strong signal or clonotype linked to IBD. Repertoire similarity did not differ between concordant and discordant twins, which could be due to limited statistical power.

CDR1 SEHNR and CDR2 FQNEAQ are derived from the germline V gene (reference sequence). Counted from cysteine to phenylalanine, this CDR3 has 16 amino acids. No DNA sequence is on record. Libraries were made using 5' RACE. For each TCR library, 3,500 to 4,000 ng of total RNA was used. For each sample, cDNA synthesis was carried out in eight separate reactions using SMARTScribe reverse transcriptase. Unique molecular identifiers containing a 6-nucleotide sample barcode were introduced through template switching during cDNA synthesis. Amplification of TCRalpha and TCRbeta cDNA involved two nested PCRs of around 15 and 9 cycles, and each PCR was followed by bead purification. Before amplification, the cDNA was treated with uracil DNA-glycosylase and purified using the QIAquick PCR purification kit. In the second PCR, Illumina TruSeq-compatible adapters and sample-specific barcodes were added. TapeStation and Qubit were used to check library quality and concentration, and 4 to 6 ng of each library was pooled. Sequencing of the pooled libraries was done on an Illumina HiSeq2500 single-index Rapid Run using custom sequencing primers and 2 x 100 bp reads. As for the original processing: MiGEC version 1.2.6 was used for UMI-based consensus assembly, which corrected PCR and sequencing errors. V(D)J alignment, clonotype assembly and CDR3 extraction were performed with MiXCR version 2.1.1. Gene usage, clonotype sharing and MAIT/NKT TCR abundance were normalised by analysing the top 1000, 10 000 and 20 000 clonotypes per sample. Diversity was computed as the inverse Simpson index with the vegan R package after downsampling to 27 000 UMIs. Paired Mann-Whitney U tests were applied to discordant twin pairs, with Benjamini-Hochberg correction for multiple testing. Reads reprocessed by TCRdb are summarized as one entry per CDR3 protein sequence, and DNA is absent. In this record, the V and J calls reflect TCRdb's handling and not the investigators' own analysis. The sample table includes 200,000 to 250,000 distinct CDR3 sequences. The ten largest clones take up under 8.5% of the sample.

From each donor, an approximately 2.4 ml peripheral blood sample was collected into PAXgene tubes and kept at -80 degrees C. Without T cell sorting, total RNA was isolated from whole blood using the PAXgene blood miRNA kit on an automated QIAcube. Peripheral blood from monozygotic twin pairs, either concordant or discordant for inflammatory bowel disease, underwent deep TCRalpha and TCRbeta repertoire profiling that used unique molecular barcoding. Smoking habits were recorded for all twin pairs, and individuals were classified as current, former or never smokers. Concerning this clonotype: Its antigen remains unidentified.

This clonotype originated in a human donor with ulcerative colitis or Crohn's disease, or a healthy co-twin of an affected twin (not recorded which). Recombination linked TRBV7-9 to TRBJ2-3; the TRBD2 assignment by TCRdb is unverifiable without DNA. Sequenced sample: blood. The CDR3 loop reads CASSLNSGGNTDTQYF.